This entry is about one T cell receptor (beta chain). The CDR3 is 12 residues long. Germline V gives CDR1 KGHSH, CDR2 LQKENI. V gave up 4 bases and J gave up 3 bases; unmatched junction bases: 0. This entry belongs to a study of blood T cell repertoires in COVID-19. Authors' analysis steps: Amplification of reference gene primers was used by the study to estimate nucleated cell counts. Using immunoSEQ multiplex PCR, the repertoire was profiled, and TCRdb retains in-frame clones only, with some absent. V, J and clone size reflect that table, while D and trimming were determined from the DNA. The table has about 95,000 clones, under 85% seen once.

The source is a human donor in a cohort sampled during active COVID-19. Sequenced input: peripheral blood. This chain links TRBV18 with TRBJ2-7; 7 bases are a match to TRBD1. The CDR3, as DNA: TGTGCCAGCTCACGGGACAGCTACGAGCAGTACTTC. Translating it yields CASSRDSYEQYF.